This T cell receptor (beta chain) was identified in a study of OX40 agonist ivuxolimab in advanced cancers. Study summary: Treatment of patients was with ivuxolimab, an agonistic anti-OX40 (CD134) antibody. Patients received intravenous ivuxolimab every 2 weeks at 0.01 to 10 mg/kg.

The CDR3 loop spans 14 amino acids. Trimming pared 6 bases from V and 6 bases from J, leaving 15 bases between. Germline values: CDR1 MDHEN, CDR2 SYDVKM. Repertoires were generated with immunoSEQ multiplex PCR, while TCRdb's copy carries only in-frame clones and drops some. The sample lists about 69,000 clones; roughly 90% were seen once. The chain uses TRBV28 and TRBJ2-1; the D call may be TRBD1 or TRBD2 (6 bases each). The receptor was isolated from an adult with an advanced solid tumor such as melanoma, head and neck, liver or kidney cancer. This sample comprised CD4+ or CD8+ T cells sorted from blood, obtained in a trial of the OX40 agonist ivuxolimab. The CDR3 nucleotides read TGTGCCAGCAGCCGCCGGACAGCGGGCAATGAGCAGTTCTTC. Translating it yields CASSRRTAGNEQFF.